The subject of this entry is one TCR beta chain. Its antigen is not known. CDR3 length: 14 amino acids. Trimming took off 1 base at V and 0 bases at J, with 7 bases between the two ends. The germline V gene encodes CDR1 MNHEY and CDR2 SMNVEV (reference sequence). TCRdb analysed the 5' RACE reads with MiXCR anew, one entry per CDR3 protein. This table holds under 150,000 distinct CDR3 sequences, around 7.7% found once. The data were obtained in a study of T cells after yellow fever vaccination. Study results and caveats: Post-booster repertoires contained most primary-vaccination clones again (about 96% CD4, about 90% CD8).

The chain couples TRBV27 to TRBJ2-7, with D hard to call. This sequence was found in a man aged 30 to 39 who received the YFV17D yellow fever vaccine. The sequencing used CD4+ T cells sorted from PBMCs, collected 5 days after the yellow fever booster vaccination. CDR3 sequence: CASSLFLSSYEQYF. The CDR3 DNA follows: TGTGCCAGCAGTTTATTCCTAAGCTCCTACGAGCAGTACTTC.